This TCR beta chain was obtained from a study of blood T cell repertoires in COVID-19. Across the whole study: Collection of acute and convalescent COVID-19 samples took place in the United States, Italy and Spain. T cells, B-cell-depleted T cells, or PBMCs supplied cDNA or gDNA.

Trimming cost V 4 bases and J 6 bases, with 21 bases left between them. The germline gives CDR1 SGHRS, CDR2 YFSETQ. The CDR3 is 16 amino acids. Recruitment covered about 25 US areas and drew participants whose ages spanned roughly 18 to 89 years. Original analysis: Estimation of nucleated cell counts relied on the amplification of reference gene primers. The repertoire was sequenced with immunoSEQ multiplex PCR; TCRdb's copy has only in-frame clones and lacks some. V and J calls and clone size come straight from that table; D and trimming were deduced from the DNA. The sample includes 160,000 or so clones, more than 65% seen only once; the top ten take roughly 18%.

The source is a man aged 55 to 69 who had recovered from COVID-19. Source material: PBMCs or T cells enriched from blood (not recorded which). The rearrangement joins TRBV5-1 to TRBJ2-3; the D gene is possibly TRBD2 (6 bases). CDR3 sequence reads: CASSPYVFGGSDTQYF. The DNA for the CDR3 is TGCGCCAGCAGCCCTTACGTTTTCGGGGGATCGGATACGCAGTATTTT.